Below, 25 T cell receptor beta chains from the same sample are listed, as sequenced in a study of shared clonotypes between healthy human individuals. Sequencing was performed with immunoSEQ multiplex PCR; in TCRdb, only in-frame clones are kept and a portion is missing. The table includes more than 2 million clones, about 94% detected once. Selected positively for CCR7 and CD45RO-negative, naive CD8 cells excluded terminally differentiated effector memory CD45RA+ cells. Input material: naive CD8+ T cells from PBMCs. These receptors were taken from a man between 18 and 29 years old in good health. Some clones in this sample may be carry-over from other donors' samples.

About this clone itself: Other DNA sequences in this specimen translate into the identical CDR3. The chain has TRBV27 and TRBJ1-5; maybe TRBD1 (5 bases). The CDR3 runs to 13 residues. The V end was cut by 3 bases, the J end by 4 bases, with 7 bases between. Per the germline V gene, CDR1 is MNHEY and CDR2 is SMNVEV (reference sequence). The CDR3 is CASSFRGNQPQHF. Here the CDR3 DNA reads TGTGCCAGCAGTTTTCGGGGGAATCAGCCCCAGCATTTT.

The chain is built from TRBV27 and TRBJ2-1; D is ambiguous. Trimming shortened V by 6 bases and J by 10 bases, and 13 bases separated the two germline ends. This CDR3 spans 12 amino acids. CDR1 is MNHEY and CDR2 is SMNVEV in the germline V gene (reference sequence). The CDR3 region has the DNA TGTGCCAGCAGCCCAGGTCCGGGCGAGCAGTTCTTC. Its translation: CASSPGPGEQFF.

This chain uses TRBV7-8 with TRBJ2-6; no clear D gene. Per the germline V gene, CDR1 is SGHVS and CDR2 is FQNEAQ. The CDR3 loop spans 17 amino acids. V lost 1 base to trimming and J lost 0 bases, with 10 bases between them. CDR3 nucleotides: TGTGCCAGCAGCTTAGGGTTGGGCGTCTCTGGGGCCAACGTCCTGACTTTC. It translates to CASSLGLGVSGANVLTF.

CDR3 DNA: TGTGCCAGCAGACTACTACGGGGCCGGATCTACGAGCAGTACTTC. Amino acids: CASRLLRGRIYEQYF. The gene calls are TRBV6-1 and TRBJ2-7, with D tentatively TRBD1 or TRBD2 (5 bases each). Trimming cost V 6 bases and J 3 bases, with 18 bases left between them. Germline V gene lookup returns CDR1 MNHNS and CDR2 SASEGT. The CDR3 contains 15 residues.

The chain has TRBV4-2 and TRBJ1-2; 8 nucleotides align to TRBD1. Trimming removed 4 bases from V and 4 bases from J; junction bases left unmatched: 14. The germline gives CDR1 LGHNA, CDR2 YNFKEQ. There are 17 residues in the CDR3. The CDR3 nucleotides read TGTGCCAGCAGCCCCGCGGATTTATCCAGGGGGCCCTATGGCTACACCTTC. It is translated as CASSPADLSRGPYGYTF.

The chain combines TRBV4-3 with TRBJ1-3; tentatively, D is TRBD1 (5 bases). This CDR3 is built from 15 residues. CDR1 LGHNA and CDR2 YSLEER come from the germline V gene. Between the trimmed V and J ends, which lost 0 bases and 2 bases, there was a span of 8 bases. The CDR3 coding sequence is TGCGCCAGCAGCCAAGAAAGGGGTCCTGGAAACACCATATATTTT. It codes for CASSQERGPGNTIYF.

This clone was found once. The chain's CDR3 is CASSLRGGPNTEAFF. The CDR3 DNA reads as TGTGCCAGCAGCCTGCGAGGGGGGCCGAACACTGAAGCTTTCTTT. The chain uses TRBV5-5 and TRBJ1-1; D is perhaps TRBD1 (6 bases). This CDR3 has 15 amino acids. V lost 4 bases and J lost 1, with 14 bases in between. In germline, CDR1 is SGHKS, CDR2 YYEKEE (reference sequence).

The chain couples TRBV5-1 to TRBJ2-5; 12 nucleotides line up with TRBD1. The end of the DNA aligns better with TRBJ2-7, so the J call may be wrong. CDR1 and CDR2 (germline): SGHRS, YFSETQ. CDR3 length: 15 amino acids. CDR3 coding DNA: TGCGCCAGCAGCAGCCGGGACAGGGGGCCCTACGAGCAGTACTTC. It translates to CASSSRDRGPYEQYF.

This sequence joins TRBV7-3 and TRBJ2-1; 7 nucleotides align to TRBD2. CDR3 length equals 15 residues. V gave up 5 bases and J gave up 5 bases; unmatched junction bases: 9. CDR1 and CDR2 (germline): SGHTA, FQGTGA. In DNA, the CDR3 is TGTGCCAGCAGCCCCCGACTAGCTGCAAACAATGAGCAGTTCTTC. Protein: CASSPRLAANNEQFF. The full variable domain, rest sourced from reference TRBV7-3 and TRBJ2-1, is GAGVSQTPSNKVTEKGKYVELRCDPISGHTALYWYRQSLGQGPEFLIYFQGTGAADDSGLPNDRFFAVRPEGSVSTLKIQRTERGDSAVYLCASSPRLAANNEQFFGPGTRLTVL.

This sequence joins TRBV27 and TRBJ2-5; the D gene could be TRBD1 or TRBD2 (5 bases each). The ends were cut back, 3 bases at V and 5 bases at J, with 22 bases in the middle. CDR3 size: 17 residues. The V gene's germline CDR1 is MNHEY and CDR2 SMNVEV (reference sequence). The CDR3 DNA is TGTGCCAGCAGTTTTTCAGCCAAACCGGGGCCTCGGGAGACCCAGTACTTC. As protein: CASSFSAKPGPRETQYF.

The rearrangement joins TRBV27 to TRBJ2-3; 8 bases align to TRBD2. The germline V gene has CDR1 MNHEY and CDR2 SMNVEV (reference sequence). J lost 0 bases, V lost 10 bases, and 18 bases had no gene match. This CDR3 region has 18 residues. CDR3 loop: CATTLLSGAFRSTDTQYF. CDR3 nucleotide sequence: TGTGCCACCACCCTACTTAGCGGGGCATTTAGAAGCACAGATACGCAGTATTTT.

The rearrangement joins TRBV19 to TRBJ2-2; no definite D call. The V end lost 7 bases, the J end lost 5 bases, and 8 bases lay between the germline ends. The germline V gene has CDR1 LNHDA and CDR2 SQIVND (reference sequence). CDR3 length: 12 amino acids. CDR3 amino acids: CASIEGTGELFF. CDR3 DNA: TGTGCCAGTATCGAAGGAACCGGGGAGCTGTTTTTT.

The chain is built from TRBV6-6 and TRBJ2-1, with D perhaps assigned TRBD1 or TRBD2 (5 bases each). Germline assignment: CDR1 MNHNY and CDR2 SVGAGI (reference sequence). The ends were cut back, 2 bases at V and 9 bases at J, with 8 bases in the middle. The CDR3 spans 12 residues. The CDR3 DNA sequence: TGTGCCAGCAGTTACCTTGGGGGTGAGCAGTTCTTC. Protein sequence: CASSYLGGEQFF.

This rearrangement joins TRBV7-9 to TRBJ2-2; no firm D call. V was trimmed by 2 bases and J by 2 bases, leaving 9 bases between them. Germline CDR1 reads SEHNR; CDR2 reads FQNEAQ (reference sequence). This CDR3 contains 15 residues. The CDR3 sequence is CASSLFGPNTGELFF. CDR3 coding DNA: TGTGCCAGCAGCTTATTTGGGCCTAACACCGGGGAGCTGTTTTTT.

The V and J genes are TRBV9 and TRBJ2-7; D perhaps matches TRBD1 (5 bases). V lost 0 bases and J lost 2, with 15 bases in between. This CDR3 spans 16 amino acids. Germline V lookup: CDR1 SGDLS, CDR2 YYNGEE. CDR3 nucleotides: TGTGCCAGCAGCGTAGAGGCAGGGTCGCCCACCTACGAGCAGTACTTC. Its translation is CASSVEAGSPTYEQYF.

The chain uses TRBV30 and TRBJ2-7; weak D call: TRBD2 (5 bases). Trimming left V 7 bases short and J 0 bases short, with 10 bases between. The CDR3 runs to 12 residues. Germline CDR1 GTSNPN, CDR2 SVGIG (reference sequence). The CDR3 coding sequence is TGTGCCTATGGACGGGACTCCTACGAGCAGTACTTC. This sequence encodes CAYGRDSYEQYF.

This clone appeared once. The rearrangement joins TRBV4-1 to TRBJ2-3; the D call may be TRBD1 or TRBD2 (5 bases each). Germline CDR1 MGHRA, CDR2 YSYEKL. The V and J ends lost 0 bases and 9 bases respectively, with 19 bases between them. This CDR3 region has 16 residues. The CDR3 region is CASSQDRDQFFGTQYF. DNA of the CDR3: TGCGCCAGCAGCCAAGATAGGGACCAGTTCTTTGGGACGCAGTATTTT.

This clone was seen a single time. V gene TRBV6-1 combines with J gene TRBJ2-1; 7 bases are a match to TRBD2. This CDR3 comprises 15 residues. The germline gives CDR1 MNHNS, CDR2 SASEGT. V lost 6 bases to trimming and J lost 5 bases; unmatched junction nucleotides: 10. CDR3 region: CASRRSRDYNNEQFF. The CDR3, as DNA: TGTGCCAGCAGACGGTCGCGGGACTACAACAATGAGCAGTTCTTC.

The rearrangement uses TRBV7-3 and TRBJ2-7; 10 nucleotides line up with TRBD2. The CDR3 runs to 14 residues. V lost 0 bases and J lost 6; bases outside the gene matches: 2. Germline loops: CDR1 SGHTA, CDR2 FQGTGA. In DNA form, the CDR3 reads TGTGCCAGCAGCTTAACAGCGGGAGGGCCCGAGCAGTACTTC. Translation gives CASSLTAGGPEQYF.

This rearrangement joins TRBV9 to TRBJ2-7, with D possibly TRBD1 on 5 matching bases. The V gene's germline CDR1 is SGDLS and CDR2 YYNGEE. V was shortened by 4 bases and J by 3 bases, with 14 bases between the two germline ends. This CDR3 is built from 14 residues. The CDR3 spells CASSPPDKDYEQYF. The CDR3 DNA reads TGTGCCAGCAGCCCTCCGGACAAAGACTACGAGCAGTACTTC.

This clone was detected a few times. The V call is TRBV28, the J call TRBJ1-1; D not certain. The ends were cut back, 4 bases at V and 5 bases at J, with 14 bases in the middle. The CDR3 is 14 residues long. Per germline, CDR1 MDHEN and CDR2 SYDVKM. Here the CDR3 DNA reads TGTGCCAGCAGTTCCCCGAGCGGCGGGACTGAAGCTTTCTTT. Amino acids: CASSSPSGGTEAFF. Complete variable domain (other parts from reference TRBV28 and TRBJ1-1): DVKVTQSSRYLVKRTGEKVFLECVQDMDHENMFWYRQDPGLGLRLIYFSYDVKMKEKGDIPEGYSVSREKKERFSLILESASTNQTSMYLCASSSPSGGTEAFFGQGTRLTVV.

The chain employs TRBV4-1 and TRBJ2-1, with 9 bases aligning to TRBD2. After removal of 7 bases from V and 3 bases from J, the junction contained 1 base not matched to a gene. This CDR3 region has 13 residues. Germline-derived CDR1 and CDR2 are MGHRA and YSYEKL. CDR3 DNA sequence: TGCGCCAGCACTAGCGGGGTCTACAATGAGCAGTTCTTC. Protein sequence: CASTSGVYNEQFF.

The rearrangement joins TRBV4-1 to TRBJ1-1; D not resolved. V was trimmed by 3 bases and J by 1 base, leaving 12 bases between them. The CDR3 covers 15 residues. Germline CDR1 reads MGHRA; CDR2 reads YSYEKL. This CDR3 is CASSQEDWSNTEAFF. The CDR3 DNA is TGCGCCAGCAGCCAGGAGGATTGGTCGAACACTGAAGCTTTCTTT.

Details on this clone: Within the sample, other DNA sequences also encode this same CDR3. The V call is TRBV13, the J call TRBJ2-7; 11 nucleotides agree with TRBD2. This CDR3 is 15 amino acids long. The J segment lost 2 bases and the V segment lost 4 bases, leaving 4 bases of the junction unmatched. Germline V lookup: CDR1 PRHDT, CDR2 FYEKMQ (reference sequence). The CDR3 here is CASSSGTSGTYEQYF. The CDR3 DNA reads TGTGCCAGCAGCTCCGGGACTAGCGGCACCTACGAGCAGTACTTC.

V gene TRBV4-3 combines with J gene TRBJ2-7; D call uncertain. Looked up from germline, CDR1 is LGHNA and CDR2 is YSLEER. CDR3 size: 14 residues. V lost 4 bases and J lost 0, with 10 bases in between. CDR3 loop: CASSPDWGSYEQYF. The CDR3 region has the DNA TGCGCCAGCAGCCCCGACTGGGGCTCCTACGAGCAGTACTTC.